These T cell receptor beta chains were read from a single sample in a study of CD8 T cells in ankylosing spondylitis. Using its own MiXCR run on the 5' RACE reads, TCRdb lists one record per CDR3 protein. The profile shows approximately 250,000 distinct CDR3 sequences, around 8% of them singletons. Sequenced input: blood, either unsorted or a sorted T cell fraction (not recorded which). The receptors stem from a female donor with ankylosing spondylitis or in good health (not recorded which). The CDR3 runs from the conserved cysteine through the conserved F or W. The order of the fields is D gene, J gene, clone size, V gene, CDR3 DNA, CDR3 protein. A D gene is named only where the DNA matches it firmly. Only part of the rows carry a size: once, few, many, or a class if the clone is expanded.

-	TRBJ1-1	-	TRBV18	TGTGCCAGCTCACAAGGGGGAAGAGGGGCTTACATGAACACTGAAGCTTTCTTT	CASSQGGRGAYMNTEAFF
-	TRBJ1-4	many	TRBV29-1	TGCAGCGTTGGTGCAAGGAGGGGGGCTAATGAAAAACTGTTTTTT	CSVGARRGANEKLFF
TRBD2	TRBJ2-7	many	TRBV7-2	TGTGCCAGCAGCCCCCTAGCGGGGGGTCACGAGCAGTACTTC	CASSPLAGGHEQYF
TRBD1	TRBJ2-2	-	TRBV11-3	TGTGCCAGCAGCCTACGACAGGGGACCGGGGAGCTGTTTTTT	CASSLRQGTGELFF
-	TRBJ2-3	many	TRBV7-9	TGTGCCAGCAGCTCTCCTTCCGGGAGTAGGGATACGCAGTATTTT	CASSSPSGSRDTQYF
-	TRBJ2-7	many	TRBV6-2/TRBV6-3	TGTGCCAGCAGTTTCGGCCACTCCTACGAGCAGTACTTC	CASSFGHSYEQYF
-	TRBJ2-7	many	TRBV10-1	TGCGCCAGCAGTGAGTCGGGGGAGCCCTACGAGCAGTACTTC	CASSESGEPYEQYF
-	TRBJ2-1	few	TRBV7-2	TGTGCCAGCAGCTCCAGGATCATACAGAGGAATGAGCAGTTCTTC	CASSSRIIQRNEQFF
-	TRBJ1-2	-	TRBV3-1	TGTGCCAGCAGCCAAGCCCCCCGGGACACTCGTGGCTACACCTTC	CASSQAPRDTRGYTF
-	TRBJ2-5	many	TRBV12-3/TRBV12-4	TGTGCCAGCAGTCGTATAACGGATAACCAAGAGACCCAGTACTTC	CASSRITDNQETQYF
TRBD2	TRBJ2-1	-	TRBV12-3/TRBV12-4	TGTGCCAGCAGCCTCCCCGGACTAGCGGGACCTAACAATGAGCAGTTCTTC	CASSLPGLAGPNNEQFF
TRBD2	TRBJ2-7	many	TRBV3-1	TGTGCCAGCAGCCAAGGGGGGCGCGGGAGGGCCTTCTACGAGCAGTACTTC	CASSQGGRGRAFYEQYF
TRBD1	TRBJ2-7	-	TRBV28	TGTGCCAGCACCACTTCCCGGGACAGGGGAATCTACGAGCAGTACTTC	CASTTSRDRGIYEQYF
TRBD1	TRBJ2-3	many	TRBV20-1	TGCAGTGCAAGTACAGGGGGAGGCACAGATACGCAGTATTTT	CSASTGGGTDTQYF
-	TRBJ2-7	many	TRBV7-2	TGTGCCAGCAGCTTAAGGGGCCCTTCCTACGAGCAGTACTTC	CASSLRGPSYEQYF
-	TRBJ2-3	many	TRBV7-2	TGTGCCAGCTGCTTGGCCCGCCGCACAGATACGCAGTATTTT	CASCLARRTDTQYF
-	TRBJ2-3	-	TRBV20-1	TGCAGTGTTTTCGTGGATACGCAGTATTTT	CSVFVDTQYF
TRBD1	TRBJ2-2	many	TRBV3-1	TGTGCCAGCAGCCACCGGACAGGGACCGGCACCGGGGAGCTGTTTTTT	CASSHRTGTGTGELFF
-	TRBJ2-2	once	TRBV6-2/TRBV6-3	TGTGCCAGCAGACACAGTGAGCTGTTTTTT	CASRHSELFF
-	TRBJ2-1	many	TRBV5-1	TGCGCCAGCAGCGCTGGGACTGGCTACAATGAGCAGTTCTTC	CASSAGTGYNEQFF
-	TRBJ1-4	many	TRBV4-2	TGTGCCAGCAGCCAATGGTCCGGGCCTAATGAAAAACTGTTTTTT	CASSQWSGPNEKLFF
-	TRBJ1-1	many	TRBV10-2	TGCGCCAGCAGTGAGGGGCGGCGGGTCAACACTGAAGCTTTCTTT	CASSEGRRVNTEAFF
-	TRBJ1-1	many	TRBV10-3	TGTGCCATCAGTGAAAATGACCTTGAAGCTTTCTTT	CAISENDLEAFF
-	TRBJ2-3	many	TRBV7-2	TGTGCCAGCAGCTTAGGACTAGGTGCCGGAGATACGCAGTATTTT	CASSLGLGAGDTQYF
TRBD2	TRBJ2-3	many	TRBV29-1	TGCAGCGTTGTCCGTGGCAGCGGGAGGCCCGGGGATACGCAGTATTTT	CSVVRGSGRPGDTQYF
TRBD2	TRBJ2-3	-	TRBV7-2	TGTGCCAGCAGCTCAGCGGGGGGCGCAGATACGCAGTATTTT	CASSSAGGADTQYF
TRBD2	TRBJ2-1	many	TRBV10-3	TGTGCCATCAGTAGCGGGAGTGGGCATGAGCAGTTCTTC	CAISSGSGHEQFF
TRBD2	TRBJ2-1	many	TRBV10-3	TGTGCCATCAATATGGGTCAGGGACTAGCGGGGGACAATGAGCAGTTCTTC	CAINMGQGLAGDNEQFF
-	TRBJ2-1	many	TRBV12-3/TRBV12-4	TGTGCCAGCAGCCCCGACGTTCCTCGGGAGCAGTTCTTC	CASSPDVPREQFF
TRBD2	TRBJ2-1	few	TRBV7-2	TGTGCCAGCAGCTTAATTAGGGCGGGAGGCCTCTACAATGAGCAGTTCTTC	CASSLIRAGGLYNEQFF
-	TRBJ2-3	many	TRBV29-1	TGCAGCGTTGTCTATTCCACAGATACGCAGTATTTT	CSVVYSTDTQYF
TRBD1	TRBJ2-7	many	TRBV7-8	TGTGCCAGCAGCTACTACCGGGACAGCGAGCAGTACTTC	CASSYYRDSEQYF
TRBD2	TRBJ2-2	few	TRBV20-1	TGCAGTGCTAGAGATCCGGGACTAGCGGGCACCGGGGAGCTGTTTTTT	CSARDPGLAGTGELFF
-	TRBJ1-2	many	TRBV30	TGTGCCTGGAGTGTACGGAAGGGCTACACCTTC	CAWSVRKGYTF
-	TRBJ1-4	many	TRBV27	TGTGCCAGCATTGCTTGCCTGTTTTTT	CASIACLFF
TRBD2	TRBJ2-3	-	TRBV11-2	TGTGCCAGCAGCTTAGCTAGCGGGAGGTCAGATACGCAGTATTTT	CASSLASGRSDTQYF
-	TRBJ2-1	many	TRBV5-1	TGCGCCAGCAGCTTAGGGGGAGGGCCAGTCCATGAGCAGTTCTTC	CASSLGGGPVHEQFF
-	TRBJ2-7	many	TRBV7-2	TGTGCCAGCAGCTTAGTTGACGGGATGGCCTACGAGCAGTACTTC	CASSLVDGMAYEQYF
-	TRBJ2-3	many	TRBV2	TGTGCCAGCGCCAGAGGCGGGGAGAGGAATACGCAGTATTTT	CASARGGERNTQYF
TRBD1	TRBJ1-5	many	TRBV19	TGTGCCAGTAGTATGGGGACAGGGGGTCAGCCCCAGCATTTT	CASSMGTGGQPQHF
-	TRBJ1-1	many	TRBV29-1	TGCAGCGTTGAAGATCGAACTGGACCCATGAACACTGAAGCTTTCTTT	CSVEDRTGPMNTEAFF
TRBD2	TRBJ2-1	once	TRBV11-3	TGTGCCAGCAGCTTAGATCGGACGGGGGGCTACAATGAGCAGTTCTTC	CASSLDRTGGYNEQFF
-	TRBJ1-6	many	TRBV6-5	TGTGCCAGCAGTTACTCGGGGGGGCAAAGGTCACCCCTCCACTTT	CASSYSGGQRSPLHF
TRBD2	TRBJ2-3	many	TRBV4-3	TGCGCCAGCAGCCAAGGGGGAGCGGGAGTGGGAGATACGCAGTATTTT	CASSQGGAGVGDTQYF
-	TRBJ2-1	-	TRBV6-2/TRBV6-3	TGTGCCAGCAACAGGCCGCCGCGCAATGAGCAGTTCTTC	CASNRPPRNEQFF
-	TRBJ1-1	many	TRBV5-1	TGCGCCAGCAGCTTGGCCAACAGGGCTCACACTGAAGCTTTCTTT	CASSLANRAHTEAFF
-	TRBJ1-5	many	TRBV12-3/TRBV12-4	TGTGCCAGCACCATGGGAGGGAGCAGCAATCAGCCCCAGCATTTT	CASTMGGSSNQPQHF
-	TRBJ2-2	many	TRBV7-6	TGTGCCAGCAGCTTTTACGGGGAGCTGTTTTTT	CASSFYGELFF
TRBD2	TRBJ2-1	many	TRBV13	TGTGCCAGCAGTTCCAATGGGGGGACTAGCGGGTATGAGCAGTTCTTC	CASSSNGGTSGYEQFF
-	TRBJ1-6	many	TRBV10-3	TGTGCCATCAGGGGTCACTCGGGACGCTCCTATAATTCACCCCTCCACTTT	CAIRGHSGRSYNSPLHF
TRBD2	TRBJ2-5	many	TRBV7-2	TGTGCCAGCAGCTTATATTCCTTGGGGGGGATGGAGACCCAGTACTTC	CASSLYSLGGMETQYF
TRBD2	TRBJ2-1	many	TRBV20-1	TGCAGTGCTCTCCGAGGGACTAGCAATGAGCAGTTCTTC	CSALRGTSNEQFF
-	TRBJ1-3	many	TRBV12-3/TRBV12-4	TGTGCCAGCAGTACCCCGACAGGCTTAAGGAGCTCTGGAAACACCATATATTTT	CASSTPTGLRSSGNTIYF
-	TRBJ2-3	many	TRBV3-1	TGTGCCAGCAGCCAACGACGATATACGCAGTATTTT	CASSQRRYTQYF